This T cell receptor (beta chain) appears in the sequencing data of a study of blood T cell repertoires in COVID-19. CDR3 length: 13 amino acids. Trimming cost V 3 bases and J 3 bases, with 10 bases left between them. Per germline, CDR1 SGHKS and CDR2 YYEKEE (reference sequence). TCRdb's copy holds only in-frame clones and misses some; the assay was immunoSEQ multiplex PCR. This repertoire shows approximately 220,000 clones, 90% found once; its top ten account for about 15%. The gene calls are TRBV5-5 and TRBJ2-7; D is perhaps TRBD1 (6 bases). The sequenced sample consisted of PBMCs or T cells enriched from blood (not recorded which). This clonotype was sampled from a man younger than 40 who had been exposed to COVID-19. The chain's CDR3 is CASSYQGGYEQYF. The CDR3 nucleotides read TGTGCCAGCAGCTACCAAGGGGGCTACGAGCAGTACTTC.